In its sample, the clone carrying this T cell receptor (beta chain) was seen many times. The antigen remains undetermined. The data originate from a study of CD8 T cells in ankylosing spondylitis. General observations from the study: Among TCR beta sequences, a motif of fewer than 10 highly homologous variants appeared characteristic of ankylosing spondylitis blood.

This CDR3 contains 14 residues. V lost 3 bases and J lost 10, with 16 bases in between. TCRdb redid the calling of the 5' RACE reads with MiXCR, one entry per CDR3 protein. The sample lists hundreds of thousands of distinct CDR3 sequences; approximately 20% were seen once. The source is a male donor with ankylosing spondylitis or in good health (not recorded which). The sequencing sample was made of blood, either unsorted or a sorted T cell fraction (not recorded which). This rearrangement joins TRBV12-3 or TRBV12-4 to TRBJ2-1, with D perhaps matching TRBD2 (5 bases). This CDR3 is CASSFLGRAMEQFF. The CDR3 DNA reads as TGTGCCAGCAGTTTTCTTGGGCGGGCAATGGAGCAGTTCTTC.